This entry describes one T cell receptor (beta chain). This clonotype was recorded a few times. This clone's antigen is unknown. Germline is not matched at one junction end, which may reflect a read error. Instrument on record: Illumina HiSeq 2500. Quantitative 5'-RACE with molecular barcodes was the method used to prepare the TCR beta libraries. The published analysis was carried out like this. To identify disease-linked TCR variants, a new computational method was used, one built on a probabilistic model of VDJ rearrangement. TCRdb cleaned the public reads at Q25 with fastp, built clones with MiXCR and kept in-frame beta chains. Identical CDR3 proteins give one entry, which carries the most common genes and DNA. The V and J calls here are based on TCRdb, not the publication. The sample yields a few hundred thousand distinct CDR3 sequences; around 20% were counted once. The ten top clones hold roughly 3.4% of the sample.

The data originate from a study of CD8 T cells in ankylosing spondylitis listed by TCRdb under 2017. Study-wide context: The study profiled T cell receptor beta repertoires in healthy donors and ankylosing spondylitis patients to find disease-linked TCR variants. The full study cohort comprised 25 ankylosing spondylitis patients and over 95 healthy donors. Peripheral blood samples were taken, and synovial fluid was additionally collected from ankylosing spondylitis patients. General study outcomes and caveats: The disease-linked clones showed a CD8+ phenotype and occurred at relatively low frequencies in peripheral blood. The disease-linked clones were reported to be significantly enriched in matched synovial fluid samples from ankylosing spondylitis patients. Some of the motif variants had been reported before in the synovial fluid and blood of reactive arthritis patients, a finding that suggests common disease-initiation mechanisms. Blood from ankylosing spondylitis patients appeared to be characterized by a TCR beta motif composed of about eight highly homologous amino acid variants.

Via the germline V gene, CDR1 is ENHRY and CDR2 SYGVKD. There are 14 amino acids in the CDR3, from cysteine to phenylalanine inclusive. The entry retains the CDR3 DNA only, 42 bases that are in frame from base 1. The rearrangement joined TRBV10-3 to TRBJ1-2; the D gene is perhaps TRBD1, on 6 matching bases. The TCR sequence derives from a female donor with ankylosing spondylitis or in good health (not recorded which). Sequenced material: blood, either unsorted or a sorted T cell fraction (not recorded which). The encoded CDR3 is CAISVAGVDYGYFF. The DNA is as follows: TGTGCCATCAGTGTAGCAGGGGTAGACTATGGCTACTTCTTC.